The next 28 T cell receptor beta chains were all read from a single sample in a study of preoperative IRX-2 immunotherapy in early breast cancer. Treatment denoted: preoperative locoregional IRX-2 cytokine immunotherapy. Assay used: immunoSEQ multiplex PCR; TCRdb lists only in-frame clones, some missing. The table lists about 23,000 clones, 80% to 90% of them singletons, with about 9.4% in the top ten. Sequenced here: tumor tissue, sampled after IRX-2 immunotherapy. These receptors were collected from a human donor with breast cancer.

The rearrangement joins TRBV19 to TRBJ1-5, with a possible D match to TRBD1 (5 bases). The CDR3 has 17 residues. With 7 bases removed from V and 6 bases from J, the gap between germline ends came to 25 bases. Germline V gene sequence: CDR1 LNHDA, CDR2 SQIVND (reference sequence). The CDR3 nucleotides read TGTGCCAGTAATCGATGGCAAGGGACGGCCGCAAGTCAGCCCCAGCATTTT. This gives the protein CASNRWQGTAASQPQHF. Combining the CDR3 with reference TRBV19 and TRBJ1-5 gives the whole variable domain DGGITQSPKYLFRKEGQNVTLSCEQNLNHDAMYWYRQDPGQGLRLIYYSQIVNDFQKGDIAEGYSVSREKKESFPLTVTSAQKNPTAFYLCASNRWQGTAASQPQHFGDGTRLSIL.

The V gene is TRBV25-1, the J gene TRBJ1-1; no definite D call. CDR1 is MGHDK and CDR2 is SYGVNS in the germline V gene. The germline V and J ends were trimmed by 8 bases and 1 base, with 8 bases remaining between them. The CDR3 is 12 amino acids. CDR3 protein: CASGQRNTEAFF. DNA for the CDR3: TGTGCCAGCGGTCAACGGAACACTGAAGCTTTCTTT.

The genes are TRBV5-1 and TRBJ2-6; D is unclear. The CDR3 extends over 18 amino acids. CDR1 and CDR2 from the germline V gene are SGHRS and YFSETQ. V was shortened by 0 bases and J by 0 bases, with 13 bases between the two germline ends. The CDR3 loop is CASSLVGVGFSGANVLTF. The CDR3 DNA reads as TGCGCCAGCAGCTTGGTTGGGGTGGGGTTCTCTGGGGCCAACGTCCTGACTTTC.

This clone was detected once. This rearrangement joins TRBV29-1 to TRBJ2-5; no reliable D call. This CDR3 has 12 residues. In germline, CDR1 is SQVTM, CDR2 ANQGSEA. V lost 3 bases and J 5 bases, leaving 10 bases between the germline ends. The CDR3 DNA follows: TGCAGCGTTGATAGGGTTGGGGAGACCCAGTACTTC. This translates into CSVDRVGETQYF.

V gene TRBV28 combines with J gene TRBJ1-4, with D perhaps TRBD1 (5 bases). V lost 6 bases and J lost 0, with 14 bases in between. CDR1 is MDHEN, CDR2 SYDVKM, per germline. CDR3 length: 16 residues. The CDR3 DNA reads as TGTGCCAGCAGGAGGCAGGGAATTACAACTAATGAAAAACTGTTTTTT. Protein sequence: CASRRQGITTNEKLFF. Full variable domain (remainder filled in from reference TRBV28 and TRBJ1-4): DVKVTQSSRYLVKRTGEKVFLECVQDMDHENMFWYRQDPGLGLRLIYFSYDVKMKEKGDIPEGYSVSREKKERFSLILESASTNQTSMYLCASRRQGITTNEKLFFGSGTQLSVL.

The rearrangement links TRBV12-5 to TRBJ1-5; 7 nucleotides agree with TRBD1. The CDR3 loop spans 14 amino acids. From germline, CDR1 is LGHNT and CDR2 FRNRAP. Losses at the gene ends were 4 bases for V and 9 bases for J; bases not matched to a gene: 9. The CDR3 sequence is CASGSRQGQGPQHF. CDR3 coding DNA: TGTGCTAGTGGTTCTCGACAGGGCCAGGGGCCCCAGCATTTT.

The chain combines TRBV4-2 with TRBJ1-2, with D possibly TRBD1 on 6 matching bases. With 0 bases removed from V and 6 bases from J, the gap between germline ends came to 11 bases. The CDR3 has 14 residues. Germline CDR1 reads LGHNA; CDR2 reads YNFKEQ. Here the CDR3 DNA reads TGTGCCAGCAGCCAAGATCCCGGGGGCGATGGCTACACCTTC. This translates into CASSQDPGGDGYTF.

The CDR3 loop reads CASSQGGGGSYEQYF. The CDR3 region has the DNA TGCGCCAGCAGCCAAGGGGGCGGGGGGAGCTACGAGCAGTACTTC. The chain has TRBV4-3 and TRBJ2-7; 8 nucleotides align to TRBD2. V shed 1 base and J 3 bases; nucleotides not matched to a gene: 5. The CDR3 has 15 amino acids. Germline V gene data show CDR1 as LGHNA and CDR2 as YSLEER.

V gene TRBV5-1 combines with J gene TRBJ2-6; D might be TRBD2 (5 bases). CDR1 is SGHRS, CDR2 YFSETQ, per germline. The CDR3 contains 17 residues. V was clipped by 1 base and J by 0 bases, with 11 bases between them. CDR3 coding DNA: TGCGCCAGCAGCTTGCTGGGGAGCCTCTCTGGGGCCAACGTCCTGACTTTC. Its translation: CASSLLGSLSGANVLTF.

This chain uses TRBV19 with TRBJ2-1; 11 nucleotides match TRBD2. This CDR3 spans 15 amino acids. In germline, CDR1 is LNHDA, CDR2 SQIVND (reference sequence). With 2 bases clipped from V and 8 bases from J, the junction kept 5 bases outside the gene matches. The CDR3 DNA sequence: TGTGCCAGTAGTATATCTAGCGGGAGGCTGGATGAGCAGTTCTTC. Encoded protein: CASSISSGRLDEQFF.

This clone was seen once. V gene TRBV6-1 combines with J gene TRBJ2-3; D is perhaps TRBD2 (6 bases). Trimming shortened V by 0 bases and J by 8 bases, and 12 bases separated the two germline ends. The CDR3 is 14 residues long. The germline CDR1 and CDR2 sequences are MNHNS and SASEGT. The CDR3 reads CASSEAGEVGTQYF. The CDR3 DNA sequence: TGTGCCAGCAGTGAAGCTGGGGAGGTTGGTACGCAGTATTTT.

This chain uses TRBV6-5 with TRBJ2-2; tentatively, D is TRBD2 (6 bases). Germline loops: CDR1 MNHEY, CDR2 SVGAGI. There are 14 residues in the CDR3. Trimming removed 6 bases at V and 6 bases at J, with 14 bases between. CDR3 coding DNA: TGTGCCAGCAGGCGCACCAGGGAGGCCGGGGAGCTGTTTTTT. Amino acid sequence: CASRRTREAGELFF.

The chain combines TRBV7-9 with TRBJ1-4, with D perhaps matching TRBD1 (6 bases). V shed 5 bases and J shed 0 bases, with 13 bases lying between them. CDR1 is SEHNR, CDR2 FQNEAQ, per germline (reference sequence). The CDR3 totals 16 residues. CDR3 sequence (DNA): TGTGCCAGCAGCCGGATGGGGGCTGCAACTAATGAAAAACTGTTTTTT. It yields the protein CASSRMGAATNEKLFF.

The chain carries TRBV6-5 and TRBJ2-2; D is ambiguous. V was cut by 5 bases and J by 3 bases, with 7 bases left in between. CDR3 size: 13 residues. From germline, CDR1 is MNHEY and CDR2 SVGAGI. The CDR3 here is CASSPPDTGELFF. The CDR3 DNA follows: TGTGCCAGCAGTCCACCGGACACCGGGGAGCTGTTTTTT.

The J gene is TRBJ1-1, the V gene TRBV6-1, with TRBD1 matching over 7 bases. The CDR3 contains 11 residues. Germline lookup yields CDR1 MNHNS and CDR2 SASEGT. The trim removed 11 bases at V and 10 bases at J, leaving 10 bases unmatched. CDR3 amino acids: CAASDRVVAFF. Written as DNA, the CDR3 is TGTGCCGCCTCTGACAGGGTTGTAGCTTTCTTT.

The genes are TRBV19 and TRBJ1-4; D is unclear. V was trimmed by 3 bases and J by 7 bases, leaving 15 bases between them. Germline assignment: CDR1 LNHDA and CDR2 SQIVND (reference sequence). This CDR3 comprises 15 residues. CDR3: CASSIQATSGEKLFF. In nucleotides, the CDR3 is TGTGCCAGTAGTATCCAGGCCACCAGCGGTGAAAAACTGTTTTTT.

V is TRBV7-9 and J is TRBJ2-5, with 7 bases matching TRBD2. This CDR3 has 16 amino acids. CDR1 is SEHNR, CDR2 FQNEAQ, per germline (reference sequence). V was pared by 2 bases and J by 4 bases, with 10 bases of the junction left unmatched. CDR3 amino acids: CASSLWLAALRETQYF. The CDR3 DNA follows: TGTGCCAGCAGCTTATGGCTAGCGGCCTTGAGAGAGACCCAGTACTTC.

CDR3 DNA: TGCGCCAGCAGCCCACTCGAAAGCTCATCGGCAACTAATGAAAAACTGTTTTTT. The encoded protein is CASSPLESSSATNEKLFF. The chain has TRBV5-1 and TRBJ1-4; D gene unclear. Germline CDR1 and CDR2: SGHRS and YFSETQ. The germline V and J ends were trimmed by 4 bases and 0 bases, with 19 bases remaining between them. This CDR3 spans 18 amino acids.

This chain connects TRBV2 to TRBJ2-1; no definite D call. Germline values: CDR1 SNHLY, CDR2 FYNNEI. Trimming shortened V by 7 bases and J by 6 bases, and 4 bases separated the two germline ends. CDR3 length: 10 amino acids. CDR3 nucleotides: TGTGCCAGCATCTTCAATGAGCAGTTCTTC. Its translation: CASIFNEQFF.

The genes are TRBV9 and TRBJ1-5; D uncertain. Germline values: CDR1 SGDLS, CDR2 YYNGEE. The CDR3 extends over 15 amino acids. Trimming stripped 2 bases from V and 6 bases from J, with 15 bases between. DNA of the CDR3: TGTGCCAGCAGCGTGGGCCCGGTGGCAGGTCAGCCCCAGCATTTT. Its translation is CASSVGPVAGQPQHF.

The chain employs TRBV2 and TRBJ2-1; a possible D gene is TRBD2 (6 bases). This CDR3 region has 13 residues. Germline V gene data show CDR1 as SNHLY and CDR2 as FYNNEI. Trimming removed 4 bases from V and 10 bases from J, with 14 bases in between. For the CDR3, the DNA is TGTGCCAGCAGTGTCGATCTAGCGCACGAGCAGTTCTTC. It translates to CASSVDLAHEQFF.

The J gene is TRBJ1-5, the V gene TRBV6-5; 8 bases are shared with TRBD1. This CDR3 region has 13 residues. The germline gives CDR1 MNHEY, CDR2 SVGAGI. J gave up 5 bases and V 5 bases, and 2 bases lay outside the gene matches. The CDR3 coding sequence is TGTGCCAGCAGTCCGACAGGGGATCAGCCCCAGCATTTT. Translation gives CASSPTGDQPQHF.

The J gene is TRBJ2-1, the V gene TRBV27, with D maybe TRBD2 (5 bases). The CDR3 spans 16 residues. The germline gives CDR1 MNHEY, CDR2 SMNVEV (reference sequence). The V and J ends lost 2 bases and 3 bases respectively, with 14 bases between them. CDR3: CASSLGSLGVYNEQFF. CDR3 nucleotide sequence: TGTGCCAGCAGTTTAGGCAGCCTCGGGGTCTACAATGAGCAGTTCTTC.

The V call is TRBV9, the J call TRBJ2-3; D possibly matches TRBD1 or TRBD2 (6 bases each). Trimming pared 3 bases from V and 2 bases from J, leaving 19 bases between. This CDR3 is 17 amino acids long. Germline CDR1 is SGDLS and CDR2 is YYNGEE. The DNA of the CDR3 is TGTGCCAGCAGCGAGAGGGGTAGGAGGGGGTCCACAGATACGCAGTATTTT. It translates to CASSERGRRGSTDTQYF.

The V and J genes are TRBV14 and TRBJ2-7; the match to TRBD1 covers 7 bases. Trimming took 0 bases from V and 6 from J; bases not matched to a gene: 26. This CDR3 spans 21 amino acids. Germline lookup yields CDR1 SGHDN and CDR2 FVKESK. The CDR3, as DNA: TGTGCCAGCAGCCAAGAGAATTTGTGGACAGACCCGGGACAGCCCCTTTGCGAGCAGTACTTC. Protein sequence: CASSQENLWTDPGQPLCEQYF.

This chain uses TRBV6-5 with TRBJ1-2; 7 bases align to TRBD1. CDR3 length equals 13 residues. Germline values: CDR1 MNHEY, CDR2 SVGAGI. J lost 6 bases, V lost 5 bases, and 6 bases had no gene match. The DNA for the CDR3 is TGTGCCAGCAGTAAGACAGGGATTAATGGCTACACCTTC. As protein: CASSKTGINGYTF.

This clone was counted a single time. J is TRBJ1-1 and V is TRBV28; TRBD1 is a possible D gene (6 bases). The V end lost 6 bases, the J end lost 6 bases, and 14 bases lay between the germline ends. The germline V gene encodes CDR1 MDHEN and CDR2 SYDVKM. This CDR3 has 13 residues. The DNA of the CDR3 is TGTGCCAGCAGCCTACAGGGTTTGGCTGAAGCTTTCTTT. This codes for CASSLQGLAEAFF.

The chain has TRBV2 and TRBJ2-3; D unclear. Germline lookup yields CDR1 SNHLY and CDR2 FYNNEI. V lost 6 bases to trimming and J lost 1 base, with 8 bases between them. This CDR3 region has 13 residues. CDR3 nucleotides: TGTGCCAGCAGGGGTCACGGCACAGATACGCAGTATTTT. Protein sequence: CASRGHGTDTQYF.